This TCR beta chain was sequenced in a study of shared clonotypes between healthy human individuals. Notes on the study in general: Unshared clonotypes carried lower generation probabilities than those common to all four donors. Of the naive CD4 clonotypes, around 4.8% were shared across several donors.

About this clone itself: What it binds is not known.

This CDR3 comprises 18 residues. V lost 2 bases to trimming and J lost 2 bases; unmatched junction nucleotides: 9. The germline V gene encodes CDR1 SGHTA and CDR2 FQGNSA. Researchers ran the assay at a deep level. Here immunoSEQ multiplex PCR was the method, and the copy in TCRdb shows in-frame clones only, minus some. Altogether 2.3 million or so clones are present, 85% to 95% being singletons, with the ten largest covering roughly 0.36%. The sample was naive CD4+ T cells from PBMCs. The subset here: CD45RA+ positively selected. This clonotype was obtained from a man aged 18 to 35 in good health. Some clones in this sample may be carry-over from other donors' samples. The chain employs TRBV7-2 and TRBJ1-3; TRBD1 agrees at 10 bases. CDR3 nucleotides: TGTGCCAGCAGCTTACGGGGGGGACAGGGGACGACTGGAAACACCATATATTTT. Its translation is CASSLRGGQGTTGNTIYF.